This T cell receptor beta chain came from a study of blood T cells in healthy people across ages. The study's findings and limits: Whereas aged donors had fewer naive CD4+ cells, long-lived donors had more of them and higher diversity.

V gave up 5 bases and J gave up 3 bases; unmatched junction bases: 9. The CDR3 has 15 amino acids. Germline-derived CDR1 and CDR2 are MGHRA and YSYEKL. A second about 6 to 11 cycle PCR used barcoded and J-beta primers. Using its own MiXCR run on the 5' RACE reads, TCRdb lists one record per CDR3 protein. The sample has about 1.6 million distinct CDR3 sequences; roughly 32% are singletons. A word on this clonotype: Its specificity is not known.

Every donor provided 7.5 to 10 milliliters of peripheral blood. Per individual sample, total RNA of at least 6 micrograms was extracted. Sequencing was carried out using blood. J is TRBJ1-2 and V is TRBV4-1; TRBD1 agrees at 7 bases. The TCR originated in a woman in her 30s in good health. Here the CDR3 reads CASSTRQGIDYGYTF. Written as DNA, the CDR3 is TGCGCCAGCAGCACGCGACAGGGTATCGACTATGGCTACACCTTC.